The clone carrying this TCR beta chain has at least ten counts. Antigen unknown. This specimen comes from a study of metastatic and nonmetastatic thyroid tumors. About the research overall: Malignant thyroid and benign thyroid patients provided blood and tumor or nodule tissue whose repertoires were compared. Study results and caveats: Significantly greater TCR beta diversity was reportedly found in malignant thyroid tumors than in benign nodules (in blood and tumor).

As originally analysed: It was from CDR3 differences across clinicopathological groups that a distant-metastasis classifier for papillary thyroid cancer was built. TCRdb re-called the PCR reads through MiXCR. For this entry, the V and J calls and clone size follow TCRdb and not the study's own pipeline. Here the sample spans tens of thousands of clones, about a sixth being singletons. CDR1 MGHRA and CDR2 YSYEKL come from the germline V gene. The V and J ends lost 0 bases and 2 bases respectively, with 13 bases between them. CDR3 length: 16 residues. All patients were treatment-naive before thyroid surgery.

The chain employs TRBV4-1 and TRBJ1-2; no firm D call. The clonotype originates from a female donor with papillary thyroid cancer or a benign thyroid nodule (not recorded which). Some clones in this sample may be carry-over from other donors' samples. The sample comprised blood. CDR3 amino acids: CASSQEAVYGNYGYTF. As DNA, the CDR3 is TGCGCCAGCAGCCAAGAAGCGGTATACGGGAACTATGGCTACACCTTC.